Here is one TCR beta chain with its context. The CDR3 has 15 residues. Germline-derived CDR1 and CDR2 are SGHVS and FQNEAQ. Trimming pared 1 base from V and 1 base from J, leaving 10 bases between. This specimen comes from a study of shared clonotypes between healthy human individuals. CD45RO-negative CD8 cells positively selected for CCR7 made up the naive population, which excluded terminally differentiated effector memory CD45RA+ cells. The data were produced by immunoSEQ multiplex PCR, yet TCRdb's version contains in-frame clones alone and is incomplete. The profile shows 1.5 million to 2.5 million clones, about 95% of them singletons.

Specimen: naive CD8+ T cells sorted from blood. This chain connects TRBV7-8 to TRBJ1-1, with D uncertain. This clonotype originated in a man between 18 and 35 years old in good health. CDR3 region: CASSLDPGQNTEAFF. CDR3 nucleotides: TGTGCCAGCAGCTTAGACCCCGGCCAGAACACTGAAGCTTTCTTT. The complete variable domain, with remaining parts taken from reference TRBV7-8 and TRBJ1-1, reads GAGVSQSPRYKVAKRGQDVALRCDPISGHVSLFWYQQALGQGPEFLTYFQNEAQLDKSGLPSDRFFAERPEGSVSTLKIQRTQQEDSAVYLCASSLDPGQNTEAFFGQGTRLTVV.